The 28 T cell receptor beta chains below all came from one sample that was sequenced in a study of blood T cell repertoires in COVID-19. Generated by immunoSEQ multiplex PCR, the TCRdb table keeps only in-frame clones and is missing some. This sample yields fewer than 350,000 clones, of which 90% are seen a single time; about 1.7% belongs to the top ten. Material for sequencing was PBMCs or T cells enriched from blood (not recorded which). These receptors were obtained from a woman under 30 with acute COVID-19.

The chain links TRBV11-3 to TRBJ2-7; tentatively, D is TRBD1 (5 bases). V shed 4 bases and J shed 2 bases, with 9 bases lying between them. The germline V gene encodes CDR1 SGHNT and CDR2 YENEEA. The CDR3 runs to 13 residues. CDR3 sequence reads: CASSSEDTYEQYF. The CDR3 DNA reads TGTGCCAGCAGCTCTGAGGACACCTACGAGCAGTACTTC. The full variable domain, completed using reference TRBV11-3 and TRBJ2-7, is EAGVVQSPRYKIIEKKQPVAFWCNPISGHNTLYWYLQNLGQGPELLIRYENEEAVDDSQLPKDRFSAERLKGVDSTLKIQPAELGDSAVYLCASSSEDTYEQYFGPGTRLTVT.

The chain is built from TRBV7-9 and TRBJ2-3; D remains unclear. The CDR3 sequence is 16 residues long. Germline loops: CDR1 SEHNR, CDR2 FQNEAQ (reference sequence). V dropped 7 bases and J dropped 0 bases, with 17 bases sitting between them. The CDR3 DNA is TGTGCCAGCACCCCTCGAGGATTCATCAGCACAGATACGCAGTATTTT. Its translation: CASTPRGFISTDTQYF. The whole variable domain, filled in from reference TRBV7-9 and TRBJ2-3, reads DTGVSQNPRHKITKRGQNVTFRCDPISEHNRLYWYRQTLGQGPEFLTYFQNEAQLEKSRLLSDRFSAERPKGSFSTLEIQRTEQGDSAMYLCASTPRGFISTDTQYFGPGTRLTVL.

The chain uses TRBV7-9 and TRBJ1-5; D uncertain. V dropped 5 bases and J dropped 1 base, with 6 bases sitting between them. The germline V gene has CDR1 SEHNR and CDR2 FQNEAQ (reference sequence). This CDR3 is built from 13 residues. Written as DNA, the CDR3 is TGTGCCAGCAGCCCACAGAGCAATCAGCCCCAGCATTTT. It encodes CASSPQSNQPQHF.

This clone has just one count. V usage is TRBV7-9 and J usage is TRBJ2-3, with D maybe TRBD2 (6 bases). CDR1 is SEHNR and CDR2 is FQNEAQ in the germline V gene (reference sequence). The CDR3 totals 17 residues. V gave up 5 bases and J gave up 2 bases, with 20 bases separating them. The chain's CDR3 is CASSPGRGINPTDTQYF. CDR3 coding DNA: TGTGCCAGCAGCCCTGGACGGGGGATTAACCCCACAGATACGCAGTATTTT. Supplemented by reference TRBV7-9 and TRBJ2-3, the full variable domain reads DTGVSQNPRHKITKRGQNVTFRCDPISEHNRLYWYRQTLGQGPEFLTYFQNEAQLEKSRLLSDRFSAERPKGSFSTLEIQRTEQGDSAMYLCASSPGRGINPTDTQYFGPGTRLTVL.

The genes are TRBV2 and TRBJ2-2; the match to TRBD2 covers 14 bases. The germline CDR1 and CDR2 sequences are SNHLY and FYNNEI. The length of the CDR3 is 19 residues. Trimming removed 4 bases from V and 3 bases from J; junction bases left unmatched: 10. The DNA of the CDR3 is TGTGCCAGCAGTGGGGGGGGACTAGCGGGAGTTTCGTACACCGGGGAGCTGTTTTTT. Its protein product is CASSGGGLAGVSYTGELFF.

The CDR3 bases are TGTGCCAGTAGTGAAGGGACTAGCGGGAGGAGGACAGATACGCAGTATTTT. It encodes CASSEGTSGRRTDTQYF. The V call is TRBV19, the J call TRBJ2-3, with 15 bases fitting TRBD2. The ends lost 5 bases at V and 3 bases at J; junction bases unmatched: 6. This CDR3 is 17 amino acids long. Germline CDR1 reads LNHDA; CDR2 reads SQIVND (reference sequence).

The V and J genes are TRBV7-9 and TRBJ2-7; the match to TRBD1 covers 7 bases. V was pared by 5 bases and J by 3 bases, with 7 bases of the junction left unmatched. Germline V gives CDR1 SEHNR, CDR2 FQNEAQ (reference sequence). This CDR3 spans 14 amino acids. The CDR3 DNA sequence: TGTGCCAGCAGCCCCTCGGGACAGTTCTACGAGCAGTACTTC. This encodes CASSPSGQFYEQYF.

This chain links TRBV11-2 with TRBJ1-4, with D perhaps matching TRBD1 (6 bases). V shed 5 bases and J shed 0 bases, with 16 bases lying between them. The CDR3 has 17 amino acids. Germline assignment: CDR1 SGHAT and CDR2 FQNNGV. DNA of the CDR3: TGTGCCAGCAGCATTACGGTGACAGGAGCAACTAATGAAAAACTGTTTTTT. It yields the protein CASSITVTGATNEKLFF.

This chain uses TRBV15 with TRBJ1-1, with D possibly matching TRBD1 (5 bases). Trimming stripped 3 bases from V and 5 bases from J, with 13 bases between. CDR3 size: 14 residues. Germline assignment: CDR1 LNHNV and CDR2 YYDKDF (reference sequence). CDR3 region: CATSSVTAWTEAFF. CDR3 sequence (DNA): TGTGCCACCAGCAGTGTGACAGCGTGGACTGAAGCTTTCTTT.

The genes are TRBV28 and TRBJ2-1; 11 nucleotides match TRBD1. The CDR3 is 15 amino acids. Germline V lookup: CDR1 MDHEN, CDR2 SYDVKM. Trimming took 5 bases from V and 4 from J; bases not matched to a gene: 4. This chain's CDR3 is CASSEDRGPYNEQFF. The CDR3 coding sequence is TGTGCCAGCAGTGAGGACAGGGGGCCGTACAATGAGCAGTTCTTC.

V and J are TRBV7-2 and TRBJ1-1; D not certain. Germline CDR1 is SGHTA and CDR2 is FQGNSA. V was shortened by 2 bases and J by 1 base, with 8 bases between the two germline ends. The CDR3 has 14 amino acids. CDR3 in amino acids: CASSLQVWNTEAFF. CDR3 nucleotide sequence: TGTGCCAGCAGCTTACAGGTGTGGAACACTGAAGCTTTCTTT.

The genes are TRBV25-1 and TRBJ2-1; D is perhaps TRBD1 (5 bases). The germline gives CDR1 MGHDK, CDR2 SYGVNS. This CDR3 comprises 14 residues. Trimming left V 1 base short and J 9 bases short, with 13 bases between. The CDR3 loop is CASSESQGRGEQFF. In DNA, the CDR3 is TGTGCCAGCAGTGAATCGCAGGGTAGGGGTGAGCAGTTCTTC.

The CDR3 nucleotides are TGTGCCTGGAGTGTAAATTCAGGGGCATATGAGCAGTTCTTC. Amino acid sequence: CAWSVNSGAYEQFF. The chain employs TRBV30 and TRBJ2-1, with TRBD1 as a possible D gene (6 bases). Per germline, CDR1 GTSNPN and CDR2 SVGIG (reference sequence). V lost 0 bases to trimming and J lost 8 bases, with 14 bases between them. The CDR3 sequence is 14 residues long.

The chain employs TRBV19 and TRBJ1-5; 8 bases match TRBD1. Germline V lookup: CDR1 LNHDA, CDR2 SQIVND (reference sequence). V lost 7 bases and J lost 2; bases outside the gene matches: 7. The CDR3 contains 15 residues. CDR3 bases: TGTGCCAGTAACAGGGGGGCCCTTGGCAATCAGCCCCAGCATTTT. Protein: CASNRGALGNQPQHF.

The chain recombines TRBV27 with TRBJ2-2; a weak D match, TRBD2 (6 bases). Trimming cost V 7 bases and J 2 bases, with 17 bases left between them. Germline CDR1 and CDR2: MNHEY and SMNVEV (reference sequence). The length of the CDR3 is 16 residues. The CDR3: CASKVGGNLNTGELFF. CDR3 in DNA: TGTGCCAGCAAGGTGGGAGGCAACCTAAACACCGGGGAGCTGTTTTTT.

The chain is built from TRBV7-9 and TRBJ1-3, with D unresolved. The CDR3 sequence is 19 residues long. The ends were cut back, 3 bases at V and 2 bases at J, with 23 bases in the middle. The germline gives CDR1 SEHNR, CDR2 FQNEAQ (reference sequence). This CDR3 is CASSFPRGPELDPGNTIYF. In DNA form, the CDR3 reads TGTGCCAGCAGCTTTCCCCGAGGGCCAGAACTCGACCCTGGAAACACCATATATTTT. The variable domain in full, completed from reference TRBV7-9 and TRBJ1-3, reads DTGVSQNPRHKITKRGQNVTFRCDPISEHNRLYWYRQTLGQGPEFLTYFQNEAQLEKSRLLSDRFSAERPKGSFSTLEIQRTEQGDSAMYLCASSFPRGPELDPGNTIYFGEGSWLTVV.

The CDR3 DNA reads as TGTGCCAGCTCTACTTCGCATAAGGAAAAACTGTTTTTT. Its translation is CASSTSHKEKLFF. This chain connects TRBV18 to TRBJ1-4; D is undetermined. The CDR3 length is 13 residues. Germline V gives CDR1 KGHSH, CDR2 LQKENI. The V end was cut by 6 bases, the J end by 8 bases, with 13 bases between.

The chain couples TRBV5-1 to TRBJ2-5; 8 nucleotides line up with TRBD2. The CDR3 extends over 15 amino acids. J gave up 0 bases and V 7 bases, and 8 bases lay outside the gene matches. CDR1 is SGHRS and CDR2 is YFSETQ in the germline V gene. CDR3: CASGRLAGNQETQYF. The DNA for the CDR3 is TGCGCCAGCGGACGTCTAGCGGGTAACCAAGAGACCCAGTACTTC.

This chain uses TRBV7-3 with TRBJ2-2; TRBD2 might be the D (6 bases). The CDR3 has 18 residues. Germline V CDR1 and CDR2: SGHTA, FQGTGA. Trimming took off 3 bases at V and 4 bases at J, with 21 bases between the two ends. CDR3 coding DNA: TGTGCCAGCAGCTTCTCCGGGGGAAAGATTGTAGCCACCGGGGAGCTGTTTTTT. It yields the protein CASSFSGGKIVATGELFF.

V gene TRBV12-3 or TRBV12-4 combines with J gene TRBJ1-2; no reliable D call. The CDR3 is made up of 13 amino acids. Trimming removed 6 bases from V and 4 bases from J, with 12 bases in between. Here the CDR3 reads CASRKDGSYGYTF. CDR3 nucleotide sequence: TGTGCCAGCAGGAAGGACGGGAGCTATGGCTACACCTTC.

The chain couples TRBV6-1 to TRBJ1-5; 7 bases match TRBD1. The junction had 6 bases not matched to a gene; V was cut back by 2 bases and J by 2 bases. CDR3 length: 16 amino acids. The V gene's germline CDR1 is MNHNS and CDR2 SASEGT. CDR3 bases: TGTGCCAGCAGTGAAATCACAGGGACAGGCAATCAGCCCCAGCATTTT. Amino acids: CASSEITGTGNQPQHF.

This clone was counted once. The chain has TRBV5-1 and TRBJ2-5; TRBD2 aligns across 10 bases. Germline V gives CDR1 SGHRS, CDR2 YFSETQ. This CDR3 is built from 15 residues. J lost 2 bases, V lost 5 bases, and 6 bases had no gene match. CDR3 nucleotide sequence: TGCGCCAGCAGATTCGGACTAGCGGCTCAAGAGACCCAGTACTTC. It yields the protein CASRFGLAAQETQYF.

CDR3 in amino acids: CASKRTGYNEQFF. The CDR3 DNA follows: TGTGCCAGTAAACGGACAGGGTACAATGAGCAGTTCTTC. This chain uses TRBV19 with TRBJ2-1; 8 bases line up with TRBD1. The germline CDR1 and CDR2 sequences are LNHDA and SQIVND (reference sequence). The CDR3 runs to 13 residues. With V trimmed by 7 bases and J by 4 bases, 3 bases remained unmatched. The complete variable domain, with remaining parts taken from reference TRBV19 and TRBJ2-1, reads DGGITQSPKYLFRKEGQNVTLSCEQNLNHDAMYWYRQDPGQGLRLIYYSQIVNDFQKGDIAEGYSVSREKKESFPLTVTSAQKNPTAFYLCASKRTGYNEQFFGPGTRLTVL.

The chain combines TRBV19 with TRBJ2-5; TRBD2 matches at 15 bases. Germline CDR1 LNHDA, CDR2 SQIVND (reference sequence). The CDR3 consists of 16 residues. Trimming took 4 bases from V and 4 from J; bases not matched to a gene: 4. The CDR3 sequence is CASSTRGLAGGETQYF. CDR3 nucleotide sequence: TGTGCCAGTAGTACCCGGGGACTAGCGGGAGGAGAGACCCAGTACTTC.

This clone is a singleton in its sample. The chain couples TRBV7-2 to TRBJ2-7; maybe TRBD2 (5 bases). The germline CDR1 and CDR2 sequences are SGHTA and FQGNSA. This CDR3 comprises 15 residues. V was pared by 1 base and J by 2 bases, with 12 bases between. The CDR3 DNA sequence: TGTGCCAGCAGCTTAGAGGGCCTAGCCCCCTACGAGCAGTACTTC. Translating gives CASSLEGLAPYEQYF.

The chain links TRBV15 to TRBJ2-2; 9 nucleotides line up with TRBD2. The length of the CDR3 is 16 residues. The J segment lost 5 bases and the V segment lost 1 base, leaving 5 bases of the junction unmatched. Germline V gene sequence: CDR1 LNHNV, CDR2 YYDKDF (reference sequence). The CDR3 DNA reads TGTGCCACCAGCAGAGTTCGAGCGGGGGGAACCGGGGAGCTGTTTTTT. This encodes CATSRVRAGGTGELFF. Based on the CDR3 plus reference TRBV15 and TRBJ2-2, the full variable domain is DAMVIQNPRYQVTQFGKPVTLSCSQTLNHNVMYWYQQKSSQAPKLLFHYYDKDFNNEADTPDNFQSRRPNTSFCFLDIRSPGLGDTAMYLCATSRVRAGGTGELFFGEGSRLTVL.

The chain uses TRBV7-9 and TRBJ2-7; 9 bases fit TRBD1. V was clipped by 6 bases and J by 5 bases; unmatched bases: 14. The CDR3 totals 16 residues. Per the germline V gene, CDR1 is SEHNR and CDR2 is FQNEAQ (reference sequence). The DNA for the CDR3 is TGTGCCAGCAGTTTGCCCGGGATCGGACAGGGGCACGAGCAGTACTTC. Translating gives CASSLPGIGQGHEQYF.

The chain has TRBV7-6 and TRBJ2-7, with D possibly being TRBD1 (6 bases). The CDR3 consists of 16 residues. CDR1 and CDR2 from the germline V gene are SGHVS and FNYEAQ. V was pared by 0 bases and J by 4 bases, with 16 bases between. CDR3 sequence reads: CASSLARVRGVYEQYF. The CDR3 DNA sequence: TGTGCCAGCAGCTTAGCGCGGGTCAGGGGAGTGTACGAGCAGTACTTC.